This T cell receptor beta chain was retrieved from a study of cytomegalovirus exposure and HLA in healthy donors. As for this clone: Its target is unknown.

PCR involved 60 Vbeta and 13 Jbeta primers. Data came from immunoSEQ multiplex PCR; TCRdb stores just in-frame clones and leaves some out. The sample comprises 95,000 to 110,000 clones, 82% of which are singletons, and roughly 2.6% rests with the top ten. General study points: In a later analysis, common viral pathogens appeared linked to several of the most significant clusters. Analysis was performed later, and it showed HLA-associated TCR beta chains to be more clonally expanded than equally common others.

The specimen was PBMCs. The receptor was derived from a man aged 30 to 39 in good health and CMV-seropositive.

The CDR3 DNA reads TGTGCCAGCAGTGAAGCTCGAGGGGCTTTCTTT. Translation gives CASSEARGAFF. V gene TRBV6-1 combines with J gene TRBJ1-1; the D is unclear. The ends were cut back, 0 bases at V and 11 bases at J, with 7 bases in the middle. CDR3 length: 11 amino acids. The germline CDR1 and CDR2 sequences are MNHNS and SASEGT.